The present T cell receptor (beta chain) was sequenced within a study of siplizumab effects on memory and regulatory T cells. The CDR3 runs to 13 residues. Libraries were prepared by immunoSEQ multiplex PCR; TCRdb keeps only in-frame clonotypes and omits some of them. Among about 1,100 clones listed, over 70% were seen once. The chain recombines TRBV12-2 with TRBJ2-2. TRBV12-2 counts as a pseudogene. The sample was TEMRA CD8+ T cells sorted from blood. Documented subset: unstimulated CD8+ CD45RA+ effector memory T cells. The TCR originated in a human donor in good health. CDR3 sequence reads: CASRSGATGELFF. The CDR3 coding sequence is TGTGCAAGTCGCTCGGGGGCCACCGGGGAGCTGTTTTTT.